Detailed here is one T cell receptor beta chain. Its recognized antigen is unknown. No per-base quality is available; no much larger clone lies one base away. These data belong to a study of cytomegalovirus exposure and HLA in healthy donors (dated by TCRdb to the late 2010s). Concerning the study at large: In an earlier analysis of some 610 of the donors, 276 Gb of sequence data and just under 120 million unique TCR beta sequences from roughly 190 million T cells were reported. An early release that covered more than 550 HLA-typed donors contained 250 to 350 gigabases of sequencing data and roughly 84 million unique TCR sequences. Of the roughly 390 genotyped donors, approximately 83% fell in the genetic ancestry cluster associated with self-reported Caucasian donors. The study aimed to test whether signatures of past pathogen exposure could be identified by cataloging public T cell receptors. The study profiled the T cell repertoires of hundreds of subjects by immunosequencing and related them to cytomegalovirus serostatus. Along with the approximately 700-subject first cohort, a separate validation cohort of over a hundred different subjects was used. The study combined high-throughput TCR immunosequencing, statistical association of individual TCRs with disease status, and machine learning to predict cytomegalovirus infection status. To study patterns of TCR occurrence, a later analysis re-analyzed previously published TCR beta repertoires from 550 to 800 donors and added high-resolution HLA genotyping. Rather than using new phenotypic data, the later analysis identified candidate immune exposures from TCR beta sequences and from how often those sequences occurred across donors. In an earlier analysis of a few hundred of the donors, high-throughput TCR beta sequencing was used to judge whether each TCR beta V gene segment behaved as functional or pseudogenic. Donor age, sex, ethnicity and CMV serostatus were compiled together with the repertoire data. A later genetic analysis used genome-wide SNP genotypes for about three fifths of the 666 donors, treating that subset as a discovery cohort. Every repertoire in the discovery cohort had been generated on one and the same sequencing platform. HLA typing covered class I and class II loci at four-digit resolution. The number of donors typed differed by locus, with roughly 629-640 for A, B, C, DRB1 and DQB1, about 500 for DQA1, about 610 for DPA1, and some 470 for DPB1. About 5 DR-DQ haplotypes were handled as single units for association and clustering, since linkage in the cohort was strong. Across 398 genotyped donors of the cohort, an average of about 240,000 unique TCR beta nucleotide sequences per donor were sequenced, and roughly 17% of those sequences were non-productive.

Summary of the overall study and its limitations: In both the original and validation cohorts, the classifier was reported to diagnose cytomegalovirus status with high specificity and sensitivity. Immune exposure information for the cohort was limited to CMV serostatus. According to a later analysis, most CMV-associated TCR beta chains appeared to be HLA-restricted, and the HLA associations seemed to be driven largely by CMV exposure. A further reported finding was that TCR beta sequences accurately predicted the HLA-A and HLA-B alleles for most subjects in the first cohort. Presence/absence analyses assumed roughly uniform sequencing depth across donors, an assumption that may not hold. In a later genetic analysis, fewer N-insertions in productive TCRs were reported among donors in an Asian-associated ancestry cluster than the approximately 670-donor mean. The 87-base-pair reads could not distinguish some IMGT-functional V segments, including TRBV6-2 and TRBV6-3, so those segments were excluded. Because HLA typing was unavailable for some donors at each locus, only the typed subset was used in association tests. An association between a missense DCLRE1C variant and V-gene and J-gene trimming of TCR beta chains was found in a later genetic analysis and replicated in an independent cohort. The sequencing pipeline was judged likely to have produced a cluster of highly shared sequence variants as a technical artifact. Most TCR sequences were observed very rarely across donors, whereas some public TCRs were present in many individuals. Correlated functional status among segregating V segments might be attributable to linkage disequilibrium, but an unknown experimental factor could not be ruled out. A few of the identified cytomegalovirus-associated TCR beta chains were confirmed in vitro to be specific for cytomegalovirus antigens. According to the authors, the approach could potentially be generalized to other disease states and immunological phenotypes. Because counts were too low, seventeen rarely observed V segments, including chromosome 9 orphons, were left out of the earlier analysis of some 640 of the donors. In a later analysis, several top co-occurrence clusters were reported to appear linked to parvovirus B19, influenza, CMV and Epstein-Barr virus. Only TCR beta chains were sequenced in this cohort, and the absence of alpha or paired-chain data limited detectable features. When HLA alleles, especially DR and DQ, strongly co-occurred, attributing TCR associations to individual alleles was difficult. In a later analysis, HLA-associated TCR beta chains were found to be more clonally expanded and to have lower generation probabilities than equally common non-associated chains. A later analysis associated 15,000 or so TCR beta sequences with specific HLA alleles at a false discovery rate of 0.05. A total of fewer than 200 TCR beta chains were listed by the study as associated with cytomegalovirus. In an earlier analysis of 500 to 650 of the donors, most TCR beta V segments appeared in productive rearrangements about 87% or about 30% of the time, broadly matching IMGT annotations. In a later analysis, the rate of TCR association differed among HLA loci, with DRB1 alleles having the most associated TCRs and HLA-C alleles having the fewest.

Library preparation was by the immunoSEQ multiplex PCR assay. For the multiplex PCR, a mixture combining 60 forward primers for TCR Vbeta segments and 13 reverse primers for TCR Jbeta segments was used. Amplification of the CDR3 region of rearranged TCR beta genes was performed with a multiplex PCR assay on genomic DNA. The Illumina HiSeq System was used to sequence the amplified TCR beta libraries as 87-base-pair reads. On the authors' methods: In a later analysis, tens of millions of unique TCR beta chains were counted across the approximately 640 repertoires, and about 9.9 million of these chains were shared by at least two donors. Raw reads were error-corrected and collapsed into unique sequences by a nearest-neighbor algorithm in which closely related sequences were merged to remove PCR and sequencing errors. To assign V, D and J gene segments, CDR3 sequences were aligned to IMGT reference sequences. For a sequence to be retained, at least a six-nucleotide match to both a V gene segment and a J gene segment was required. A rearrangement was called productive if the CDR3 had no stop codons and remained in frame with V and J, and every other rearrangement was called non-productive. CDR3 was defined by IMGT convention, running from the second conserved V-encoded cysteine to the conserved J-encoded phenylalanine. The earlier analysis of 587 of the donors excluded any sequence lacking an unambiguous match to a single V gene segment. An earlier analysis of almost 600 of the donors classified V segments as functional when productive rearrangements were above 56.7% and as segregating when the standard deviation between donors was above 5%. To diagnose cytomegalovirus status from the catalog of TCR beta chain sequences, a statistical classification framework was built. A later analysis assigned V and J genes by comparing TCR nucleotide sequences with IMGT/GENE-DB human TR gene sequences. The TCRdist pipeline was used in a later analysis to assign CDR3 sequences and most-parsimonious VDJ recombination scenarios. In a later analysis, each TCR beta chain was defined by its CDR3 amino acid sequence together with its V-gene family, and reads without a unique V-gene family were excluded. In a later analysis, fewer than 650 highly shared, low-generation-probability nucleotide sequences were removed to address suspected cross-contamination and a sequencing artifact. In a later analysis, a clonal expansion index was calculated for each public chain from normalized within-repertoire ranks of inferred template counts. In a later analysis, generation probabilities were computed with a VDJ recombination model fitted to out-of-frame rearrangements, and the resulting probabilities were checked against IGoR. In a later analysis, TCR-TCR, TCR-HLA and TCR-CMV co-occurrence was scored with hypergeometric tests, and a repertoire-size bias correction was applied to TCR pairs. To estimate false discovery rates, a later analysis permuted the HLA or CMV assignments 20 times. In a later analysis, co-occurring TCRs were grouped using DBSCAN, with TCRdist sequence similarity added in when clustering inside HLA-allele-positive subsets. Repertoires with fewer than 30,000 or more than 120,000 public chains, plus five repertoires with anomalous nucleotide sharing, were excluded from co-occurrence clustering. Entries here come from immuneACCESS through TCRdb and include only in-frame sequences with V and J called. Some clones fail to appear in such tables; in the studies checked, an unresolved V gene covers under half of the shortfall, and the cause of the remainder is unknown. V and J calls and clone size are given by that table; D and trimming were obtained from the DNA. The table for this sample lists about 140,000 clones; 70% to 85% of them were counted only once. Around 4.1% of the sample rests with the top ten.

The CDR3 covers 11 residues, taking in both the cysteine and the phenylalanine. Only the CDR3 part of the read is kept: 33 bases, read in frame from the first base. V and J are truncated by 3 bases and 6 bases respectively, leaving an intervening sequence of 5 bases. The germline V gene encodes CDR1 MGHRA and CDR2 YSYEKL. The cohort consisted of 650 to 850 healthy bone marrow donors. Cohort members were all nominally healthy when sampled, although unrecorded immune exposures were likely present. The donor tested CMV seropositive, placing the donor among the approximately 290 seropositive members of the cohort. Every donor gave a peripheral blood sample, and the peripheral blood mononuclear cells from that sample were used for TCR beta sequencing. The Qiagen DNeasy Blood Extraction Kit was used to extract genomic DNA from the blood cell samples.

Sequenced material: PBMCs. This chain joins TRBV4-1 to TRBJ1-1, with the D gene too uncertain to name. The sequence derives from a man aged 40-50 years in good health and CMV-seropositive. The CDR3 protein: CASSQRAEAFF. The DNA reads TGCGCCAGCAGCCAGAGGGCTGAAGCTTTCTTT.